This T cell receptor (beta chain) was observed in a study of CD8 T cells in Susac syndrome. Germline-derived CDR1 and CDR2 are DFQATT and SNEGSKA (reference sequence). The CDR3 runs to 13 residues. V lost 3 bases, J lost 3 bases, and 11 bases lay in between. cDNA came from around 0.5 to 1 ug RNA primed by random hexamers. TCRdb passed the immunoSEQ multiplex PCR reads through MiXCR, listing each CDR3 protein once. The table lists under 150,000 distinct CDR3 sequences, approximately 95% of them singletons, with 0.14% in the top ten. The sequencing input was CD4+ T cells from PBMCs. The receptor's source is a human donor with Susac syndrome. This sequence joins TRBV20-1 and TRBJ2-5; D is undetermined. In nucleotides, the CDR3 is TGCAGTGCTAGTCGGTCCTGGGAAGAGACCCAGTACTTC. This encodes CSASRSWEETQYF.